This T cell receptor (beta chain) was captured in a study of identical twins. Overall study results and limits: Insertions were fewer in abundant cord blood beta clonotypes, whereas memory repertoires showed none of this pattern.

V lost 4 bases and J lost 4; bases outside the gene matches: 6. In germline, CDR1 is MDHEN, CDR2 SYDVKM. This CDR3 comprises 14 residues. Worth noting for this clonotype: Its antigen is still unknown.

Each CDR3 protein is one row after TCRdb ran MiXCR on the 5' RACE reads. The sample includes roughly 750,000 distinct CDR3 sequences, 21% of them seen just once. This same sample was also taken into another study, of T cells expressing NK-cell markers.

This TCR was sampled from a woman younger than 35 in good health. The chain recombines TRBV28 with TRBJ2-7, with 8 bases that match TRBD1. Material for sequencing was PBMCs. CDR3: CASSSQGAPYEQYF. DNA of the CDR3: TGTGCCAGCAGTTCTCAGGGGGCCCCTTACGAGCAGTACTTC.